These T cell receptor beta chains were read from a single sample in a study of cytomegalovirus exposure and HLA in healthy donors. Using immunoSEQ multiplex PCR, the repertoire was profiled, and TCRdb retains in-frame clones only, with some absent. The sample lists about 130,000 clones, just under 80% occurring once. Source material: PBMCs. All receptors derive from a man aged 30 to 39 in good health and CMV-seronegative. Each CDR3 is given with its conserved first and last residue. The order of the fields is J gene, clone size, V gene, D gene, CDR3 DNA, CDR3 protein. The D gene is left open where the match is weak. Clone size, where shown, is once, few, many, or a class for clones that have expanded.

TRBJ1-6 . TRBV5-6 . TGTGCCAGCAGCTTACGGGGGAGGGGATCACCCCTCCACTTT CASSLRGRGSPLHF
TRBJ2-7 once TRBV5-1 . TGCGCCAGCAGCTTGGAGACAGGAAGCTCCTACGAGCAGTACTTC CASSLETGSSYEQYF
TRBJ2-7 . TRBV5-1 TRBD1 TGCGCCAGCAGCTTGGCAAGGGACAGGGACGAGCAGTACTTC CASSLARDRDEQYF
TRBJ2-1 . TRBV19 . TGTGCCAGTAGTATCGGGGACTTCTTCTACAATGAGCAGTTCTTC CASSIGDFFYNEQFF
TRBJ2-2 . TRBV5-1 TRBD2 TGCGCCAGCAGCTTTGGGACTAGCGGTAACACCGGGGAGCTGTTTTTT CASSFGTSGNTGELFF
TRBJ2-3 . TRBV7-8 TRBD2 TGTGCCAGCAGCTTATCTCGGGAGGGAGATACGCAGTATTTT CASSLSREGDTQYF
TRBJ1-4 . TRBV4-3 . TGCGCCAGCAAGCAAACTATCAGGGCTAATGAAAAACTGTTTTTT CASKQTIRANEKLFF
TRBJ2-1 medium-sized TRBV2 TRBD2 TGTGCCAGCAGTGAGGCTAGCGGGAGAAATGAGCAGTTCTTC CASSEASGRNEQFF
TRBJ2-5 . TRBV5-1 TRBD1 TGCGCCAGCAGCTTGGGCAGGGGGCTAGGAGAGACCCAGTACTTC CASSLGRGLGETQYF
TRBJ2-7 . TRBV6-6 TRBD2 TGTGCCAGCAGGGGCGGGAGTTCCTCCTACGAGCAGTACTTC CASRGGSSSYEQYF
TRBJ2-4 . TRBV7-2 . TGTGCCAGCAGCCCCCTACCTCGGGTCAAAAACATTCAGTACTTC CASSPLPRVKNIQYF
TRBJ2-5 few TRBV30 . TGTGCCTGGGGTAGGGGTGAGACCCAGTACTTC CAWGRGETQYF
TRBJ2-1 . TRBV4-1 . TGCGCCAGCAGCCCAGGCAGGGTCGATGAGCAGTTCTTC CASSPGRVDEQFF
TRBJ1-1 . TRBV5-1 . TGCGCCAGCAGCTTCCAGGGTGAAGCTTTCTTT CASSFQGEAFF
TRBJ1-1 . TRBV2 . TGTGCCAGCAGTGTCAGGGAGAACACTGAAGCTTTCTTT CASSVRENTEAFF
TRBJ1-5 . TRBV6-5 . TGTGCCAGCAGTTACTCGGGCCAGCCTAATCAGCCCCAGCATTTT CASSYSGQPNQPQHF
TRBJ1-3 once TRBV6-5 TRBD1 TGTGCCAGCAGCCGGACAGGGAGCTCTGGAAACACCATATATTTT CASSRTGSSGNTIYF